The entry that follows covers one T cell receptor (beta chain) sequence. The CDR3 runs 13 residues. The germline CDR1 and CDR2 sequences are KGHSH and LQKENI. Trimming left V 6 bases short and J 11 bases short, with 19 bases between. Each replicate PCR on the sorted subsets used about 220 ng DNA (around 30,000 T cell genomes). Original analysis: As immunoSEQ supplied junction-only sequences (without quality scores), filtering differed. Sequencing used immunoSEQ multiplex PCR; TCRdb keeps in-frame clones, though not all of them. That table is the source of V, J and clone size, and D and trimming were worked out from the DNA. The table lists 2 million to 2.5 million clones, approximately 95% of them singletons, with 0.39% in the top ten. The sample belongs to a study of shared clonotypes between healthy human individuals.

The rearrangement links TRBV18 to TRBJ1-1; unclear D gene. The origin of this receptor is a man aged 18 to 30 in good health. Some clones in this sample may be carry-over from other donors' samples. The sequencing input was naive CD4+ T cells from PBMCs. The sample's subset: CD45RA+ positively selected. The CDR3 loop reads CASSDGSGVSAFF. The CDR3 region has the DNA TGTGCCAGCTCCGACGGATCTGGGGTCTCGGCTTTCTTT. Filled out from reference TRBV18 and TRBJ1-1, the complete variable domain reads NAGVMQNPRHLVRRRGQEARLRCSPMKGHSHVYWYRQLPEEGLKFMVYLQKENIIDESGMPKERFSAEFPKEGPSILRIQQVVRGDSAAYFCASSDGSGVSAFFGQGTRLTVV.